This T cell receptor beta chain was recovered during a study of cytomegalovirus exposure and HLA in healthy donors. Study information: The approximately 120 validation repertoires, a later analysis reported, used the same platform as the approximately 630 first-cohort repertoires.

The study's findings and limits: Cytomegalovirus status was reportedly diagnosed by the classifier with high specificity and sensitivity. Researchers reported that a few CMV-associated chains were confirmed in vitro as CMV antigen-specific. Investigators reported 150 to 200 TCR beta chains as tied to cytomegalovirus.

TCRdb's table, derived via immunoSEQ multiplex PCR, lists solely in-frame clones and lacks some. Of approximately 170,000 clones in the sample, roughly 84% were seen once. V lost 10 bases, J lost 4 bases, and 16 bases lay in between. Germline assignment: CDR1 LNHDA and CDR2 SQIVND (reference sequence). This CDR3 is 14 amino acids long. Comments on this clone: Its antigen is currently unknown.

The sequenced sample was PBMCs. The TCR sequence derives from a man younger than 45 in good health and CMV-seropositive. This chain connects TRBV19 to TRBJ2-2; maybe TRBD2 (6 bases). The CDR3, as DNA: TGTGCCACCACGTCGGGGGTGAGCACCGGGGAGCTGTTTTTT. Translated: CATTSGVSTGELFF.